The 3 T cell receptor beta chains reported below all come from one sample, sequenced in a study of cytomegalovirus exposure and HLA in healthy donors (dated by TCRdb to the late 2010s). Libraries were made using the immunoSEQ multiplex PCR assay. TCRdb's version of the immuneACCESS table is confined to in-frame rearrangements and falls short of the full clone set. An unresolved V gene accounts for under half of the shortfall where checked; the remainder is of unknown origin. For this sample there are under 100,000 clones; less than 90% appear just once. The leading ten clones occupy 9% to 13% of the sample. Sequencing used PBMCs. The receptors originated from a woman between 18 and 29 years old in good health and CMV-seropositive.

This clone has ten or more counts. This chain connects TRBV7-2 to TRBJ2-5; D perhaps matches TRBD2 (6 bases). The germline V and J ends were trimmed by 1 base and 5 bases, with 8 bases remaining between them. The CDR3 consists of 13 residues. Germline values: CDR1 SGHTA, CDR2 FQGNSA. The CDR3 reads CASSLVREETQYF. The CDR3 DNA reads TGTGCCAGCAGCTTAGTTCGGGAGGAGACCCAGTACTTC.

This chain joins TRBV19 and TRBJ1-5; TRBD1 might be the D (5 bases). This CDR3 has 16 amino acids. Trimming removed 4 bases from V and 0 bases from J, with 13 bases in between. The germline V gene has CDR1 LNHDA and CDR2 SQIVND (reference sequence). The CDR3: CASSTRGTDSNQPQHF. In DNA form, the CDR3 reads TGTGCCAGTAGTACCCGCGGGACGGATAGCAATCAGCCCCAGCATTTT.

The chain is built from TRBV29-1 and TRBJ2-3; D unclear. Trimming took off 7 bases at V and 5 bases at J, with 13 bases between the two ends. Germline V gene sequence: CDR1 SQVTM, CDR2 ANQGSEA. The CDR3 sequence is 12 residues long. CDR3 DNA sequence: TGCAGCGCAGTCCCTTCGGGAGATACGCAGTATTTT. Its protein product is CSAVPSGDTQYF.